A single sample gave rise to the 21 T cell receptor beta chains below, sequenced in a study of T cell responses to AZD1222 COVID-19 vaccine. Produced via immunoSEQ multiplex PCR; TCRdb's table is partial and in-frame only. This table holds about 130,000 clones, roughly nine tenths found once. Sequencing used peripheral blood, obtained on day 0 of AZD1222 vaccination. Receptors originate from an adult in good health.

The gene calls are TRBV27 and TRBJ2-7; D perhaps matches TRBD1 (6 bases). The CDR3 has 15 amino acids. V lost 6 bases and J 4 bases, leaving 19 bases between the germline ends. Germline values: CDR1 MNHEY, CDR2 SMNVEV (reference sequence). CDR3 nucleotides: TGTGCCAGCAGCCCAACCGGGACACCGAATTACGAGCAGTACTTC. Its protein is CASSPTGTPNYEQYF.

The rearrangement links TRBV7-6 to TRBJ2-1, with TRBD2 identical over 9 bases. The germline V gene has CDR1 SGHVS and CDR2 FNYEAQ. V lost 5 bases and J lost 5; bases outside the gene matches: 10. The CDR3 loop spans 16 amino acids. DNA of the CDR3: TGTGCCAGCAGCGGCCGACTAGCGGAATCTGACAATGAGCAGTTCTTC. Its translation is CASSGRLAESDNEQFF.

The chain uses TRBV19 and TRBJ1-2; D is unclear. Looked up from germline, CDR1 is LNHDA and CDR2 is SQIVND (reference sequence). V gave up 0 bases and J gave up 0 bases, with 11 bases separating them. This CDR3 region has 16 residues. The CDR3: CASSIDQGISNYGYTF. CDR3 DNA sequence: TGTGCCAGTAGTATAGATCAAGGGATCTCTAACTATGGCTACACCTTC.

The rearrangement uses TRBV7-9 and TRBJ2-3; TRBD2 aligns across 11 bases. Per germline, CDR1 SEHNR and CDR2 FQNEAQ (reference sequence). The CDR3 has 16 amino acids. The junction had 1 base not matched to a gene; V was cut back by 0 bases and J by 2 bases. CDR3 sequence (DNA): TGTGCCAGCAGCTTAGCGGGACTAGCGGTCACAGATACGCAGTATTTT. This gives the protein CASSLAGLAVTDTQYF.

The genes are TRBV30 and TRBJ2-1; unclear D gene. This CDR3 has 13 amino acids. V lost 2 bases and J 6 bases, leaving 11 bases between the germline ends. Germline V lookup: CDR1 GTSNPN, CDR2 SVGIG (reference sequence). As DNA, the CDR3 is TGTGCCTGGAGTAGGAAAGGGCCCAATGAGCAGTTCTTC. Translation gives CAWSRKGPNEQFF.

The V gene is TRBV7-8, the J gene TRBJ2-3; TRBD2 matches at 9 bases. In germline, CDR1 is SGHVS, CDR2 FQNEAQ. The CDR3 loop spans 16 amino acids. The junction had 6 bases not matched to a gene; V was cut back by 5 bases and J by 0 bases. The CDR3 reads CASSLVAGGSTDTQYF. In nucleotides, the CDR3 is TGTGCCAGCAGCCTAGTCGCGGGAGGGAGCACAGATACGCAGTATTTT.

The chain employs TRBV3-1 (or the pseudogene TRBV3-2) and TRBJ2-5; D unresolved. The germline CDR1 and CDR2 sequences are LGHDT and YNNKEL (reference sequence). The germline V and J ends were trimmed by 0 bases and 1 base, with 9 bases remaining between them. The CDR3 sequence is 15 residues long. Written as DNA, the CDR3 is TGTGCCAGCAGCCAAGATTTCAGCCGCCAAGAGACCCAGTACTTC. It specifies CASSQDFSRQETQYF.

The chain couples TRBV4-1 to TRBJ2-7; 7 nucleotides match TRBD2. V shed 1 base, J shed 1 base, and the junction held 7 bases outside the gene matches. The CDR3 is 16 residues long. The germline CDR1 and CDR2 sequences are MGHRA and YSYEKL. CDR3 DNA: TGCGCCAGCAGCCAAGCGGCTAGCGGTCTTTCCTACGAGCAGTACTTC. Amino acids: CASSQAASGLSYEQYF.

The chain combines TRBV29-1 with TRBJ2-7; tentative D call: TRBD2 (5 bases). Germline lookup yields CDR1 SQVTM and CDR2 ANQGSEA. V was cut by 7 bases and J by 4 bases, with 11 bases left in between. The CDR3 is 11 amino acids. This chain's CDR3 is CSAREGYEQYF. CDR3 sequence (DNA): TGCAGCGCCCGTGAGGGATACGAGCAGTACTTC.

The gene calls are TRBV19 and TRBJ2-1; D possibly corresponds to TRBD2 (5 bases). Germline CDR1 reads LNHDA; CDR2 reads SQIVND (reference sequence). V was trimmed by 4 bases and J by 10 bases, leaving 17 bases between them. The CDR3 spans 14 residues. This CDR3 is CASSKADTHWEQFF. The CDR3 DNA follows: TGTGCCAGTAGTAAAGCGGATACCCATTGGGAGCAGTTCTTC.

The chain joins TRBV5-8 to TRBJ1-5; 8 bases agree with TRBD1. CDR1 is SGHTS, CDR2 YDEGEE, per germline. The CDR3 sequence is 14 residues long. J gave up 5 bases and V 0 bases, and 1 base lay outside the gene matches. CDR3 DNA sequence: TGTGCCAGCAGCTTGGACAGGGGGGATCAGCCCCAGCATTTT. This encodes CASSLDRGDQPQHF.

The V gene is TRBV30, the J gene TRBJ1-4; D is perhaps TRBD1 (5 bases). Per germline, CDR1 GTSNPN and CDR2 SVGIG (reference sequence). Trimming took off 0 bases at V and 7 bases at J, with 12 bases between the two ends. The CDR3 is made up of 14 amino acids. CDR3 amino acids: CAWSVGADGEKLFF. Written as DNA, the CDR3 is TGTGCCTGGAGTGTAGGGGCCGACGGTGAAAAACTGTTTTTT.

The CDR3 loop is CAWEGGSYEQYF. The CDR3 region has the DNA TGTGCCTGGGAGGGAGGGTCTTACGAGCAGTACTTC. The rearrangement uses TRBV30 and TRBJ2-7; 7 bases are a match to TRBD2. The CDR3 totals 12 residues. V lost 5 bases and J lost 4; bases outside the gene matches: 5. Looked up from germline, CDR1 is GTSNPN and CDR2 is SVGIG (reference sequence). Full variable domain (outside the CDR3, taken from reference TRBV30 and TRBJ2-7): SQTIHQWPATLVQPVGSPLSLECTVEGTSNPNLYWYRQAAGRGLQLLFYSVGIGQISSEVPQNLSASRPQDRQFILSSKKLLLSDSGFYLCAWEGGSYEQYFGPGTRLTVT.

This clone was picked up a small number of times. The V and J genes are TRBV2 and TRBJ1-2; D not resolved. The V end lost 8 bases, the J end lost 4 bases, and 11 bases lay between the germline ends. The CDR3 is 12 amino acids. Germline V lookup: CDR1 SNHLY, CDR2 FYNNEI. The CDR3 spells CASLRVGYGYTF. CDR3 DNA: TGTGCCAGCCTGCGTGTTGGCTATGGCTACACCTTC.

This chain connects TRBV4-2 to TRBJ1-3, with a weak D call TRBD1 (6 bases). The CDR3 totals 16 residues. Germline CDR1 is LGHNA and CDR2 is YNFKEQ. V lost 0 bases, J lost 2 bases, and 11 bases lay in between. CDR3 sequence (DNA): TGTGCCAGCAGCCAAGATCCAGGGGAAGCTGGAAACACCATATATTTT. Protein product: CASSQDPGEAGNTIYF.

The J gene is TRBJ1-5, the V gene TRBV18; 7 bases agree with TRBD1. V shed 5 bases and J 7 bases; nucleotides not matched to a gene: 5. Per germline, CDR1 KGHSH and CDR2 LQKENI. The CDR3 covers 13 residues. CDR3 region: CASSGTERQPQHF. DNA of the CDR3: TGTGCCAGCTCAGGGACAGAAAGGCAGCCCCAGCATTTT.

This sequence joins TRBV7-9 and TRBJ1-2; unclear D gene. CDR1 is SEHNR and CDR2 is FQNEAQ in the germline V gene (reference sequence). The germline V and J ends were trimmed by 5 bases and 3 bases, with 16 bases remaining between them. There are 15 residues in the CDR3. The CDR3 DNA reads as TGTGCCAGCAGCGCCCCGGTGCGGACCCACTATGGCTACACCTTC. It codes for CASSAPVRTHYGYTF. The variable domain in full, completed from reference TRBV7-9 and TRBJ1-2, reads DTGVSQNPRHKITKRGQNVTFRCDPISEHNRLYWYRQTLGQGPEFLTYFQNEAQLEKSRLLSDRFSAERPKGSFSTLEIQRTEQGDSAMYLCASSAPVRTHYGYTFGSGTRLTVV.

V and J are TRBV19 and TRBJ1-1; D is perhaps TRBD1 (6 bases). The CDR3 length is 15 residues. The V and J ends lost 4 bases and 2 bases respectively, with 14 bases between them. From germline, CDR1 is LNHDA and CDR2 SQIVND (reference sequence). CDR3 loop: CASSSRGRGNTEAFF. The DNA of the CDR3 is TGTGCCAGTAGTAGTAGGGGGAGGGGTAACACTGAAGCTTTCTTT.

The chain recombines TRBV19 with TRBJ2-7; D ambiguous. Trimming took off 5 bases at V and 4 bases at J, with 12 bases between the two ends. This CDR3 comprises 13 residues. Germline V gene sequence: CDR1 LNHDA, CDR2 SQIVND (reference sequence). CDR3 protein: CASSFNLLYEQYF. CDR3 nucleotides: TGTGCCAGTAGTTTCAACCTTCTTTACGAGCAGTACTTC.

The chain has TRBV25-1 and TRBJ1-1; D may be TRBD1 (5 bases). The CDR3 contains 11 residues. Germline V CDR1 and CDR2: MGHDK, SYGVNS. Trimming pared 4 bases from V and 11 bases from J, leaving 11 bases between. CDR3 sequence (DNA): TGTGCCAGCAGTGGGGGCTATTTGGCTTTCTTT. Translated, it gives CASSGGYLAFF.

This chain joins TRBV29-1 and TRBJ1-2, with 9 positions matching TRBD1. This CDR3 comprises 16 residues. CDR1 and CDR2 (germline): SQVTM, ANQGSEA. V was clipped by 3 bases and J by 3 bases; unmatched bases: 11. The CDR3 coding sequence is TGCAGCGTTGATCCACCGGGACAGGGCATCTACTATGGCTACACCTTC. Protein: CSVDPPGQGIYYGYTF.